The clone carrying this T cell receptor (beta chain) was counted between two and nine times. Its target is unknown. Combining a sample-barcoded 5' primer with a J-beta primer mix, a second PCR ran for about 7 to 11 cycles. A tag from a template-switch adaptor with 12 random nucleotides marked each cDNA molecule. TCRdb passed the 5' RACE reads through MiXCR, listing each CDR3 protein once. The table has approximately 2,000,000 distinct CDR3 sequences, about two fifths seen once. Germline V gene data show CDR1 as GTSNPN and CDR2 as SVGIG (reference sequence). The CDR3 is made up of 15 amino acids. After removal of 8 bases from V and 5 bases from J, the junction contained 14 bases not matched to a gene. Healthy Russian Caucasian donors spanned ages roughly 6 to 100 years. The data belong to a study of blood T cells in healthy people across ages. Overall study results and limits: Strong correlation was found linking TCR beta diversity to naive T cell percentage. In the absence of known donor CMV status, changes in expanded clonotypes were possibly confounded.

This chain links TRBV30 with TRBJ2-3; 9 positions match TRBD1. Material: blood. This TCR came from a human donor in good health. CDR3 nucleotide sequence: TGTGCCGGGATCTCCGGGACAGGGTGGAGAGATACGCAGTATTTT. Translated, it gives CAGISGTGWRDTQYF.